This T cell receptor (beta chain) came from a study of T cell repertoires in cytomegalovirus infection. Study overall: Based on public TCR beta signatures, there were indications of CMV infection and of a matching HLA type.

CDR1 is SGHVS, CDR2 FQNEAQ, per germline. Trimming left V 4 bases short and J 8 bases short, with 21 bases between. The CDR3 loop spans 16 amino acids. MiXCR was run by TCRdb on the reads, yielding one entry per CDR3 protein. The sample has about 260,000 distinct CDR3 sequences; about an eighth are singletons. There are many counts of this clonotype. V is TRBV7-8 and J is TRBJ2-1; possible D gene TRBD2, 6 bases. Material: PBMCs. The receptor was isolated from a human donor in good health (CMV status not recorded). Some clones in this sample may be carry-over from other donors' samples. The CDR3 sequence is CASSSGRDSTGDEQFF. DNA for the CDR3: TGTGCCAGCAGCTCCGGCCGGGACTCCACGGGGGATGAGCAGTTCTTC.